This is a list of T cell receptor beta chains from one sample in a study of lymphopenia after photon versus proton radiotherapy. TCRdb's copy holds only in-frame clones and misses some; the assay was immunoSEQ multiplex PCR. This sample carries 75,000 to 95,000 clones, approximately 82% of them seen once, and the ten largest clones take approximately 1.4%. Source: peripheral blood, taken from a patient treated with proton-based radiotherapy. Receptor source: a man aged 55 to 70 with pancreatic cancer. Both conserved end residues are trimmed from each CDR3. Only some rows state a clone size, as once, few, many or a class for expanded clones.

. TRBV28 ASSLFLGGRRNGYT
. TRBV7-3 ASSQTPAHYEQY
. TRBV10-3 AISEGSADTQY
. TRBV2 ASTGTQLSTDTQY
. TRBV18 ASSPDTGARY
. TRBV30 AWSPLMETQY
. TRBV27 ASSLGRERRDGYT
. TRBV7-6 ASSRTPSGRPSSYNEQF
. TRBV5-1 ASSPIGEAGGRLYQETQY
. TRBV9 ASSPPGQSYEQY
few TRBV15 ATGYREQPQH
. TRBV5-4 ASSRTGSSSYEQY
. TRBV7-8 ASSLGGGTGANVLT
. TRBV29-1 SLRGWGTEAF
. TRBV27 ASSSLDANTIY
. TRBV19 ASSILGLAPEEANTGELF
. TRBV5-3 ARTRGDTSSFSTDTQY
few TRBV2 ASSLGGNYGYT
. TRBV28 ASGRAETQY
. TRBV6-5 ASSYSTSYEQF
. TRBV2 ASPVSGLAGVEQF
. TRBV18 ASSPGLGEAF
. TRBV19 ASSMRSAAKGGEQF
. TRBV19 ASSSPGTGEEKLF
once TRBV7-9 ASSLGGPGLYGYT
. TRBV19 ASSIRGQGLNTEAF
. TRBV10-3 AISESPLVYEAF
. TRBV7-2 ASSLTPAGGRF
few TRBV29-1 SVEGRGSGGYT
. TRBV2 ASRASGRPGGTDTQY
. TRBV6-5 ASSSYPGSREGYT
. TRBV28 ASSGGSQNYEQY
few TRBV7-8 ASSLPPNRGNTEAF
. TRBV28 ASSLSGRTLSTGNTIY
. TRBV28 ASSFGGGVETQY
. TRBV7-2 ASSSRRLAGGFSYEQY
few TRBV19 ASSVTPGGTQY
few TRBV5-1 ASSLGGQGKDEKLF
few TRBV5-6 ASSPVGTGNTGELF
. TRBV28 ASTSPRAGGVIGELF
few TRBV10-1 ASSASATSYEQY
. TRBV10-1 ASSESTGMNSYEQY
few TRBV27 ASSPRTGTNYGYT
. TRBV28 ASSLNLPPSSDTQY
. TRBV28 ASSLVYSGSNEQF
. TRBV7-9 ASSPNIGQVGATDTQY
. TRBV6-6 ASSYEGIQETQY
medium-sized TRBV4-1 ASSQGDSSYEQY
. TRBV11-3 ASSFVGDYGYT